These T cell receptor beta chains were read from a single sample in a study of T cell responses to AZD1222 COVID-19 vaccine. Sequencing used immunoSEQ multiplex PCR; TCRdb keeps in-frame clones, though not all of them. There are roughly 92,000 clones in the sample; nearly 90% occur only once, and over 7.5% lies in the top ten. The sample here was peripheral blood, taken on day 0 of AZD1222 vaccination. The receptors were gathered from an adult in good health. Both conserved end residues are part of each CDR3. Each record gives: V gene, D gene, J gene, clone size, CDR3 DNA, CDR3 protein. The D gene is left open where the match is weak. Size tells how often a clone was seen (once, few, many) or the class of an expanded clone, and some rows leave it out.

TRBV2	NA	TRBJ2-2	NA	TGTGCCAGCCACTTACAGGCCGGGGAGCTGTTTTTT	CASHLQAGELFF
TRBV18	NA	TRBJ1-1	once	TGTGCCAGCTCACCACCGGCGCAGCTGAACACTGAAGCTTTCTTT	CASSPPAQLNTEAFF
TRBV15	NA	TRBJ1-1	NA	TGTGCCACCAGCCCAGAGAGGGCGGGCGCTTTCTTT	CATSPERAGAFF
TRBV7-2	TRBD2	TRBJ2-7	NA	TGTGCCAGCAGTCGACGGACTAGTGGGTACGCCTCGGGAAACGAGCAGTACTTC	CASSRRTSGYASGNEQYF
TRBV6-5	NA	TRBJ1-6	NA	TGTGCCAGCAGTTACGGTGGCTATAATTCACCCCTCCACTTT	CASSYGGYNSPLHF
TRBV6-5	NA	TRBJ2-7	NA	TGTGCCAGCAGCTACGGAACAGGGAGGGCCTACGAGCAGTACTTC	CASSYGTGRAYEQYF
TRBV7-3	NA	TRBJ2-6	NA	TGTGCCAGCAGGGTCACAGGCAGGGTCCAAAATTCTGGGGCCAACGTCCTGACTTTC	CASRVTGRVQNSGANVLTF
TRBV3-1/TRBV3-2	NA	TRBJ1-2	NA	TGTGCCAGCAGCCAAGGCTATGGCTACACCTTC	CASSQGYGYTF
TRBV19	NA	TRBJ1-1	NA	TGTGCCAGTAGTATAGACAGGGGCACTGAAGCTTTCTTT	CASSIDRGTEAFF
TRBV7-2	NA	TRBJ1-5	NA	TGTGCCAGCAGCCCTGGTGGGCAGGGAGGCAATCAGCCCCAGCATTTT	CASSPGGQGGNQPQHF
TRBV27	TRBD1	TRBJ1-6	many	TGTGCCAGCAGTTCCCGGACAGGGGGCATAGGGAATTCACCCCTCCACTTT	CASSSRTGGIGNSPLHF
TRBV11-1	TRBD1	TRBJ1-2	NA	TGTGCCAGCACCTTCGACAGGGGAGGCGGCTACACCTTC	CASTFDRGGGYTF
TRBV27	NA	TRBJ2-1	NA	TGTGCCAGCAGCCTATACAATGAGCAGTTCTTC	CASSLYNEQFF
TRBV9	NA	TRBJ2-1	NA	TGTGCCAGCAGCGTAGTCGGACAGAACAATGAGCAGTTCTTC	CASSVVGQNNEQFF
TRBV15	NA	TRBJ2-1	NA	TGTGCCACCAGCAGAGAGGGAGTCAATGAGCAGTTCTTC	CATSREGVNEQFF
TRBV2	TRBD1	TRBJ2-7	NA	TGTGCCAGCAGTTCCGGGACAGGGGTGAACGAGCAGTACTTC	CASSSGTGVNEQYF
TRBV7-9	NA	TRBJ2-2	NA	TGTGCCAGCAGCGACGATGGACAGCTCCGTGCCGGGGAGCTGTTTTTT	CASSDDGQLRAGELFF
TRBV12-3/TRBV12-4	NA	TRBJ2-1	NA	TGTGCCAGCAGGATGGGTGTCGCACAGGGACAGTTCTTC	CASRMGVAQGQFF
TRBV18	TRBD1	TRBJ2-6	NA	TGTGCCAGCTCACCACGCGCCGTCACAGGGGGCGCCGGGGGGGCCAACGTCCTGACTTTC	CASSPRAVTGGAGGANVLTF
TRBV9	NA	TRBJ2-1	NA	TGTGCCAGCACCTTAAGCGGGCAGGGAGGACACAATGAGCAGTTCTTC	CASTLSGQGGHNEQFF
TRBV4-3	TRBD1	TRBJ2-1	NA	TGCGCCAGCAGCCAAGGACAGGGAAGGAGTGAGCAGTTCTTC	CASSQGQGRSEQFF
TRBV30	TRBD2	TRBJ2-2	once	TGTGCCTGGAGAGGACTAGCGGGGGTCGGGGAGCTGTTTTTT	CAWRGLAGVGELFF
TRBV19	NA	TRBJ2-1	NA	TGTGCCAGTAGTCCCCGGACAAATGAGCAGTTCTTC	CASSPRTNEQFF
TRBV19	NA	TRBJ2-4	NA	TGTGCCAGTACGGGAGAGTGGGGATTAGCCAAAAACATTCAGTACTTC	CASTGEWGLAKNIQYF
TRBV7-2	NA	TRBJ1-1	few	TGTGCCAGCAGCTTAGGAGGAGGGGTAGGGCAAACTGAAGCTTTCTTT	CASSLGGGVGQTEAFF
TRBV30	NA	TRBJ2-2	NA	TGTGCCTGGAGTGTCATAGGATACACCGGGGAGCTGTTTTTT	CAWSVIGYTGELFF
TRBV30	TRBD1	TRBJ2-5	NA	TGTGCCTGGAGTGTACGATCTCTGTGGGGGACAGGGGCCCCCATAGAGACCCAGTACTTC	CAWSVRSLWGTGAPIETQYF
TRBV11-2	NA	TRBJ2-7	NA	TGTGCCAGCAGCTTAGGCCCAGGGTACGAGCAGTACTTC	CASSLGPGYEQYF
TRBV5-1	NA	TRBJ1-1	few	TGCGCCAGCAACCCAGACAGAATGAACACTGAAGCTTTCTTT	CASNPDRMNTEAFF
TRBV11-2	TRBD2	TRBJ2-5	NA	TGTGCCAGCAGACCACGGGGGGGCCAGACCCAGTACTTC	CASRPRGGQTQYF
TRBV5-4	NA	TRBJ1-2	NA	TGTGCCAGCAGCTTGGATCAAACAGGCTTCTATGGCTACACCTTC	CASSLDQTGFYGYTF
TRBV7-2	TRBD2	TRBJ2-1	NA	TGTGCCAGCAGCTTAGCGCCTAGCGGGGTAGGGAATGAGCAGTTCTTC	CASSLAPSGVGNEQFF
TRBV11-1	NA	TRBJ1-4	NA	TGTGCCAGCAGCTTGGGATTAACTAATGAAAAACTGTTTTTT	CASSLGLTNEKLFF